Given below is one TCR beta chain in context. This record belongs to a study of blood T cell repertoires in COVID-19. Study information: Acute and convalescent COVID-19 samples came from the United States, Italy and Spain.

This CDR3 contains 13 residues. J gave up 3 bases and V 3 bases, and 2 bases lay outside the gene matches. The germline V gene encodes CDR1 SQVTM and CDR2 ANQGSEA. Here immunoSEQ multiplex PCR was the method, and the copy in TCRdb shows in-frame clones only, minus some. The top ten hold around 5.4% of the sample, which has under 250,000 clones, around three quarters seen once. The chain employs TRBV29-1 and TRBJ1-1; 9 nucleotides agree with TRBD1. The sequenced material came from peripheral blood. The sequence was collected from an older woman with acute or convalescent COVID-19. CDR3 protein: CSVDRDRDTEAFF. CDR3 DNA sequence: TGCAGCGTTGACCGGGACAGGGACACTGAAGCTTTCTTT.